Sequencing of this T cell receptor beta chain was carried out in a study of T cell responses to AZD1222 COVID-19 vaccine. As for the study in general: Second-dose timings of about 4 or about 12 weeks were pooled. Study-level findings and limits: Close to half of all spike-specific TCRs reportedly target regions of the variants that are unmutated. Every sample of the repertoires postdated the peak T cell response.

Assay used: immunoSEQ multiplex PCR; TCRdb lists only in-frame clones, some missing. Among 150,000 or so clones listed, 90% to 95% were seen once. After removal of 3 bases from V and 3 bases from J, the junction contained 10 bases not matched to a gene. The germline CDR1 and CDR2 sequences are SGHVS and FQNEAQ. The CDR3 is 16 amino acids. Regarding this clone: Antigen unknown.

This sequence joins TRBV7-8 and TRBJ1-1, with TRBD1 identical over 7 bases. The starting material was peripheral blood, obtained on day 0 of AZD1222 vaccination. This receptor was taken from an adult in good health. The CDR3 sequence is CASSFEGQMLDTEAFF. The CDR3 nucleotides are TGTGCCAGCAGCTTTGAGGGACAGATGTTGGACACTGAAGCTTTCTTT. Filled out from reference TRBV7-8 and TRBJ1-1, the complete variable domain reads GAGVSQSPRYKVAKRGQDVALRCDPISGHVSLFWYQQALGQGPEFLTYFQNEAQLDKSGLPSDRFFAERPEGSVSTLKIQRTQQEDSAVYLCASSFEGQMLDTEAFFGQGTRLTVV.